The source of this T cell receptor (beta chain) is a study of read filtering for tumor transcriptome and immune sequencing. Study-wide background: By R-ISS, stages I, II and III held around 8, 15 and 7 patients. General observations from the study: IR-seq and RNA-seq agreed better without single-read clonotypes.

J was trimmed by 4 bases and V by 5 bases; bases with no gene match: 9. From germline, CDR1 is LNHDA and CDR2 SQIVND (reference sequence). The CDR3 length is 16 residues. From around 440 ng of RNA, a library with molecular barcoded alpha/delta and beta/gamma adaptors was made. TCRdb itself ran the reads through MiXCR, one entry per CDR3 protein. The sample lists 30,000 to 50,000 distinct CDR3 sequences; approximately 12% were seen once. This clonotype was recorded at least ten times. Its specificity is unknown. The sequence was obtained from a donor at least 40 years old with multiple myeloma. The sample taken for sequencing was a population of CD138-negative cells sorted from bone marrow. This chain joins TRBV19 and TRBJ2-1; 9 nucleotides agree with TRBD1. The CDR3 region has the DNA TGTGCCAGTAGTCCCCGGACAGGGGACCCTTACAATGAGCAGTTCTTC. It codes for CASSPRTGDPYNEQFF. The whole variable domain, filled in from reference TRBV19 and TRBJ2-1, reads DGGITQSPKYLFRKEGQNVTLSCEQNLNHDAMYWYRQDPGQGLRLIYYSQIVNDFQKGDIAEGYSVSREKKESFPLTVTSAQKNPTAFYLCASSPRTGDPYNEQFFGPGTRLTVL.